This T cell receptor beta chain was obtained from a study of T cells after yellow fever vaccination. The study's findings and limits: The study noted that FACS-sorted repertoires could contain abundant clonotypes contaminating from the bulk population.

Germline V gives CDR1 SGHRS, CDR2 YFSETQ. The CDR3 loop spans 14 amino acids. Trimming at V came to 3 bases and at J to 8 bases, leaving 3 bases not matched to a gene. Using its own MiXCR run on the 5' RACE reads, TCRdb lists one record per CDR3 protein. The sample carries 250,000 to 300,000 distinct CDR3 sequences, around 4.9% recorded once. This clonotype came up a few times. Its antigen is undetermined. The receptor was isolated from a man younger than 35 who received the YFV17D yellow fever vaccine. This rearrangement joins TRBV5-1 to TRBJ1-5; 12 bases are a match to TRBD1. The material sequenced was CD4+ T cells sorted from PBMCs, taken on the day of the yellow fever booster vaccination. The CDR3 DNA is TGCGCCAGCAGCTCAGGGACAGGGGGCGAGCCCCAGCATTTT. This codes for CASSSGTGGEPQHF.